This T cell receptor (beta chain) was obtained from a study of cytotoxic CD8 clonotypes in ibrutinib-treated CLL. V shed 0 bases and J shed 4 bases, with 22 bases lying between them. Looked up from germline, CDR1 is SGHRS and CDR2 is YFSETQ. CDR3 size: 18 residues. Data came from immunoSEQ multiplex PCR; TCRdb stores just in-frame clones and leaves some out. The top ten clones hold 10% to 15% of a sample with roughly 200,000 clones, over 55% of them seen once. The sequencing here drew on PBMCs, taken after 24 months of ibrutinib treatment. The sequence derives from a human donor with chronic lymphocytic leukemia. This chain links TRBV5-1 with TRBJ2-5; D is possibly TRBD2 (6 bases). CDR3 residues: CASSLAALPGGRGETQYF. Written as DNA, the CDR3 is TGCGCCAGCAGCTTGGCCGCGCTGCCCGGGGGTAGGGGAGAGACCCAGTACTTC. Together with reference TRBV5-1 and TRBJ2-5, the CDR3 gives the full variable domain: KAGVTQTPRYLIKTRGQQVTLSCSPISGHRSVSWYQQTPGQGLQFLFEYFSETQRNKGNFPGRFSGRQFSNSRSEMNVSTLELGDSALYLCASSLAALPGGRGETQYFGPGTRLLVL.